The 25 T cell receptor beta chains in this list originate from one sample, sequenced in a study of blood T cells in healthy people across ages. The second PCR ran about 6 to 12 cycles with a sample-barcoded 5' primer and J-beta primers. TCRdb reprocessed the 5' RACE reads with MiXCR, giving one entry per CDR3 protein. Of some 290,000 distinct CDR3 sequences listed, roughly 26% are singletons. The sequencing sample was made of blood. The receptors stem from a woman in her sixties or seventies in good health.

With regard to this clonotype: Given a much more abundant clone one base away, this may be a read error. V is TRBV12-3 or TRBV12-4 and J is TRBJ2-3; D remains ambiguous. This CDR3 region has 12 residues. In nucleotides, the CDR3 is TGTGCCGGCAGCGCTAGCACAGATACGCAGTATTTT. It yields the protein CAGSASTDTQYF.

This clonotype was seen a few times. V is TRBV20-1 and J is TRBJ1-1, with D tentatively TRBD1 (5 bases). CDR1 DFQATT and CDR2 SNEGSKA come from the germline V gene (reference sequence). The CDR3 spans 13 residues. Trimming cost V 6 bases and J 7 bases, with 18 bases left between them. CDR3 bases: TGCAGTGCCCTAAGCGGGGGTGCGGTTGAAGCTTTCTTT. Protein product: CSALSGGAVEAFF.

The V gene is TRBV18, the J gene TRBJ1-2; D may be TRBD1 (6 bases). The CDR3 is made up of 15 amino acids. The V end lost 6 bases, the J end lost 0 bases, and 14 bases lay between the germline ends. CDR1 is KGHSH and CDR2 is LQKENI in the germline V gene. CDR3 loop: CASSLGQLANYGYTF. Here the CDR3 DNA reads TGTGCCAGCTCCCTCGGACAGTTAGCTAACTATGGCTACACCTTC.

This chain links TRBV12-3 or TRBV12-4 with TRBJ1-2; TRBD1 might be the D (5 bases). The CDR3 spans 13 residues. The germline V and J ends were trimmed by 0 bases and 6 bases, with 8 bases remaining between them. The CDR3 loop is CASSLAGGNGYTF. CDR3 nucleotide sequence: TGTGCCAGCAGTTTAGCGGGGGGGAATGGCTACACCTTC.

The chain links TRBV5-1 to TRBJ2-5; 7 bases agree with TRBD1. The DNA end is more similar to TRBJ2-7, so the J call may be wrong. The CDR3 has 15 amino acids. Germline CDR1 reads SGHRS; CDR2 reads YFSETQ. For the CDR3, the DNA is TGCGCCAGCAGCTTGGCACCGGGACAGCAACGCGAGCAGTACTTC. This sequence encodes CASSLAPGQQREQYF.

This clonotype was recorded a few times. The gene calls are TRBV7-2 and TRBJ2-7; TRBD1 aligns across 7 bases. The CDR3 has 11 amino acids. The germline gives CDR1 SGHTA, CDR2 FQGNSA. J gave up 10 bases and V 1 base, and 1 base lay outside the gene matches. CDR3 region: CASSLGTGQYF. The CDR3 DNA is TGTGCCAGCAGCTTAGGGACAGGCCAGTACTTC.

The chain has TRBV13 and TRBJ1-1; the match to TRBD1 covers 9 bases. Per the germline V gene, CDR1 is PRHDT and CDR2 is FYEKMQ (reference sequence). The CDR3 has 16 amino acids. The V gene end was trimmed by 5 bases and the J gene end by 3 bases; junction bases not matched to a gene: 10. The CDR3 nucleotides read TGTGCCAGCAGCCCGGACAGGGGAGTTTGGGACACTGAAGCTTTCTTT. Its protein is CASSPDRGVWDTEAFF. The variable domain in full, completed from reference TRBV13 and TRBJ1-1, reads AAGVIQSPRHLIKEKRETATLKCYPIPRHDTVYWYQQGPGQDPQFLISFYEKMQSDKGSIPDRFSAQQFSDYHSELNMSSLELGDSALYFCASSPDRGVWDTEAFFGQGTRLTVV.

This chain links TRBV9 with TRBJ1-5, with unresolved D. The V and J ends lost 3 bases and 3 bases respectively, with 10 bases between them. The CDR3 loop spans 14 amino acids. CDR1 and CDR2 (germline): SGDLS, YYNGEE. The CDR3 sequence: CASSEGGPNQPQHF. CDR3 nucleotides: TGTGCCAGCAGCGAGGGAGGGCCCAATCAGCCCCAGCATTTT.

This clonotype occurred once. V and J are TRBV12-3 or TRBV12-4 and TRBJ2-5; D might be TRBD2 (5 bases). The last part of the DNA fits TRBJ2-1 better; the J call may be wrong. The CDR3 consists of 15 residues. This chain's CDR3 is CASSFAGSSYNEQFF. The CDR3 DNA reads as TGTGCCAGCAGTTTCGCGGGCAGCTCCTACAATGAGCAGTTCTTC.

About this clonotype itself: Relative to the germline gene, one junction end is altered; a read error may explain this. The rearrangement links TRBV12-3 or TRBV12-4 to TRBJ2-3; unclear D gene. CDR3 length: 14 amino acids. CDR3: CASSLSTVTDTQDF. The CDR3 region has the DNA TGTGCCAGCAGTTTGAGCACTGTCACAGATACGCAGGATTTT.

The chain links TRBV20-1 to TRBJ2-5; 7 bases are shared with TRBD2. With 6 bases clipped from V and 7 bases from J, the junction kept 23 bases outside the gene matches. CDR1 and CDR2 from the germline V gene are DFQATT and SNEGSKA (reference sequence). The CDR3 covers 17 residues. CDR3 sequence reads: CSAIPRRSSGASGTQYF. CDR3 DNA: TGCAGTGCCATACCGCGTCGGTCTAGCGGAGCCTCGGGGACCCAGTACTTC.

CDR3 sequence: CASSLVPTGENIQYF. The DNA for the CDR3 is TGTGCCAGCAGCTTAGTCCCGACAGGAGAAAACATTCAGTACTTC. V usage is TRBV7-2 and J usage is TRBJ2-4; maybe TRBD1 (6 bases). CDR1 SGHTA and CDR2 FQGNSA come from the germline V gene. This CDR3 region has 15 residues. With 1 base removed from V and 5 bases from J, the gap between germline ends came to 12 bases.

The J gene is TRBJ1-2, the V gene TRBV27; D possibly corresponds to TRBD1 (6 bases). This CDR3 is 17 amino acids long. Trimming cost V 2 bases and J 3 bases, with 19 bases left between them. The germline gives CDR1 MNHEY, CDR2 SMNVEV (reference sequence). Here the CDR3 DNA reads TGTGCCAGCAGTTTAGCATCAGGGGTACTACTTGACTATGGCTACACCTTC. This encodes CASSLASGVLLDYGYTF.

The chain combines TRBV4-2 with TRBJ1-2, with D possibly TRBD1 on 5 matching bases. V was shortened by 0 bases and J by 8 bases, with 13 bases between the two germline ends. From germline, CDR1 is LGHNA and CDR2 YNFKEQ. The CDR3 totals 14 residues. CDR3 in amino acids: CASSQDPQGQGYTF. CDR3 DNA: TGTGCCAGCAGCCAAGATCCCCAGGGCCAGGGCTACACCTTC.

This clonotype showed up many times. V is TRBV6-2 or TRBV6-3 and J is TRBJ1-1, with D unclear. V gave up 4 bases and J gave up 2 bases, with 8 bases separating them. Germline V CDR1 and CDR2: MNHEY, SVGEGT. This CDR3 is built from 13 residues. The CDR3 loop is CASSSGRNTEAFF. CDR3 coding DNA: TGTGCCAGCAGTTCGGGCAGAAACACTGAAGCTTTCTTT.

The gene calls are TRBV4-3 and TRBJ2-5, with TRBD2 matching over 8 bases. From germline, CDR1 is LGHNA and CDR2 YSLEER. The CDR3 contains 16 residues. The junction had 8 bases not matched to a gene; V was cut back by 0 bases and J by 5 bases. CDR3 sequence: CASSQDWAPGGETQYF. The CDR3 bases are TGCGCCAGCAGCCAAGATTGGGCCCCGGGGGGGGAGACCCAGTACTTC.

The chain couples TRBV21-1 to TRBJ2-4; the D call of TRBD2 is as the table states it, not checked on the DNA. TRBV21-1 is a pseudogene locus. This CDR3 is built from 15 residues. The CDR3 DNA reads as TGTGCCAGCATCCAGCGGGGGGCGGCCAAAAACATTCAGTACTTC. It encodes CASIQRGAAKNIQYF.

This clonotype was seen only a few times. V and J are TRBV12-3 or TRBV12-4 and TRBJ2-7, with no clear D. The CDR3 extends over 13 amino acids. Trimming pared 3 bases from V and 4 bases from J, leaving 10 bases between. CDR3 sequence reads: CASSFQVSYEQYF. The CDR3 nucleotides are TGTGCCAGCAGTTTTCAAGTCTCTTACGAGCAGTACTTC.

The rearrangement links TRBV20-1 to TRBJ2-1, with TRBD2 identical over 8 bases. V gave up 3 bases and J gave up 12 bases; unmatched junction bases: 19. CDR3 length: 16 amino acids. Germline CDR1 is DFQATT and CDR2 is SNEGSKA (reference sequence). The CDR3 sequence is CSASAPRGGQKQPQFF. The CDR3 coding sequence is TGCAGTGCTAGTGCCCCACGGGGGGGGCAAAAGCAACCGCAGTTCTTC.

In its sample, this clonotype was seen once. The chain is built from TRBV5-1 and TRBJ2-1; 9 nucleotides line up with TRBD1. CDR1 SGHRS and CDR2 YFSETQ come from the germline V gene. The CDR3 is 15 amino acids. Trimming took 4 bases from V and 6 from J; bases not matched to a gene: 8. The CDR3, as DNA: TGCGCCAGCAGCACCGGGACAGGGATACTCAATGAGCAGTTCTTC. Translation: CASSTGTGILNEQFF.

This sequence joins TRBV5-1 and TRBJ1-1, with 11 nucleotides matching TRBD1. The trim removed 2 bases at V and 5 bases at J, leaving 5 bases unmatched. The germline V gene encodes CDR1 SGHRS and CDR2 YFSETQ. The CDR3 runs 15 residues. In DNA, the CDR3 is TGCGCCAGCAGCTTTGGGACAGGGGGAGAAACTGAAGCTTTCTTT. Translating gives CASSFGTGGETEAFF.

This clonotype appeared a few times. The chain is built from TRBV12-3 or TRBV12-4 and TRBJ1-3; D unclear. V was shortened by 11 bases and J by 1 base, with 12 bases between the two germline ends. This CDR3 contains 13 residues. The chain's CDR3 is CAWVTESGNTIYF. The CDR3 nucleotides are TGTGCCTGGGTTACGGAATCTGGAAACACCATATATTTT.

DNA for the CDR3: TGTGCCAGCATCGGACAGGGGAGGGGCTATAGCAATCAGCCCCAGCATTTT. This gives the protein CASIGQGRGYSNQPQHF. The V and J genes are TRBV28 and TRBJ1-5, with TRBD1 identical over 9 bases. The germline gives CDR1 MDHEN, CDR2 SYDVKM. The CDR3 runs 17 residues. The J segment lost 0 bases and the V segment lost 7 bases, leaving 10 bases of the junction unmatched.

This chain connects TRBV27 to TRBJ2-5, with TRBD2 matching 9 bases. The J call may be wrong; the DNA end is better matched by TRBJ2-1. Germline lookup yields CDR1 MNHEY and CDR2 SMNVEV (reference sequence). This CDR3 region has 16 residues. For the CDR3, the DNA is TGTGCCAGCAGTTTTTGGGGCGGGAGGGTAGACAATGAGCAGTTCTTC. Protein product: CASSFWGGRVDNEQFF.

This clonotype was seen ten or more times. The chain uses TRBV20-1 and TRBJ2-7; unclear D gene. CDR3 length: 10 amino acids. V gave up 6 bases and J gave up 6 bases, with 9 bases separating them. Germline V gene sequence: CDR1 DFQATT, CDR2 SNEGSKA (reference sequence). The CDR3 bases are TGCAGTGCCTCCGAGACCGAGCAGTACTTC. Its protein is CSASETEQYF.